The subject of this entry is one T cell receptor (beta chain). Its antigen is still unknown. No much larger clonotype is one base removed from it; base qualities were not supplied. Between the V and J ends, shortened by 0 bases and 6 bases respectively, the junction contains 16 bases. The CDR3 starts with the cysteine, ends with the phenylalanine, and has 16 residues. Just CDR3 DNA is preserved here, 48 bases in frame from base 1. The germline V gene specifies SGHRS as CDR1 and YFSETQ as CDR2. TCRbeta CDR3 regions were amplified from genomic DNA by means of the immunoSEQ Assay, a bias-controlled multiplex PCR. As for the authors' bioinformatics: Within the assay, amplification of reference gene primers was used to estimate how many nucleated cells each sample contained. To quantify the absolute abundance of each unique TCRbeta CDR3 rearrangement, sequence reads were collapsed and filtered. For each sample, productive Simpson clonality was calculated as the square root of Simpson's diversity index across productive rearrangements. The source is immuneACCESS, and TCRdb retained only in-frame sequences with V and J called. Part of the clones is not carried over; for the studies checked, unresolved V genes explain less than half of this, and the remainder is unexplained. The V and J calls and clone size were taken over from that table, and D and trimming were inferred from the DNA. Recorded for this sample are roughly 280,000 clones; over 65% of them occurred a single time. About 4.3% of the sample goes to the ten largest clones.

The sample originates from a study of blood T cell repertoires in COVID-19 (TCRdb year 2020). Describing the broader study: Samples covering the acute and convalescent phases of COVID-19 were provided by collaborators in the United States, Italy and Spain. Subjects who had been exposed to COVID-19, were actively infected with it, or had recovered from it provided the deeply sampled blood TCRbeta repertoires that made up the dataset. The material from the prospective study consisted of cDNA or gDNA derived from T cells, B-cell-depleted T cells, or PBMCs. The repertoires were released in a freely available public database intended as a resource for research on the immune response to SARS-CoV-2. Sample metadata almost always included a de-identified subject ID, COVID-19 status, age in years and sex. Samples were obtained from the ongoing ImmuneRACE study (first 160 participants) and from about 1,300 subjects provided by 6 global collaborators. Where available, HLA class I and class II types were obtained from metadata supplied by the sample provider rather than from assay-based typing. Overall results and qualifications from the work: How much clinical and demographic metadata was included differed by source and by participant, and the metadata was provided uncurated.

Another Seattle source contributed samples from volunteer blood donors who had recovered from COVID-19. Each collaborating institution followed its own protocols to collect whole blood in K2EDTA tubes. For TCRbeta analysis, collaborators shipped samples in one of three forms: frozen whole blood, isolated PBMCs, or DNA extracted from either of those sample types. Sequencing input: peripheral blood. The TCR comes from a man aged 60-69 years who had recovered from COVID-19. The sequence is built from TRBV5-1 and TRBJ2-1; the best D guess is TRBD2, with 6 bases matching. The CDR3 region has the sequence CASSLVAGSGFNEQFF. In nucleotides, the sequence is TGCGCCAGCAGCTTGGTGGCGGGGTCAGGGTTCAATGAGCAGTTCTTC.